This T cell receptor beta chain was documented in a study of blood T cell repertoires in COVID-19. Study-wide context: Some COVID-19 samples were acute and others convalescent; all came from the United States, Italy and Spain.

Per the authors' pipeline: Reference gene primer amplification gave nucleated cell count estimates. Produced via immunoSEQ multiplex PCR; TCRdb's table is partial and in-frame only. V and J calls and clone size come straight from that table; D and trimming were deduced from the DNA. The table shows about 100,000 clones, with 70% to 80% occurring only once. V was pared by 4 bases and J by 6 bases, with 9 bases of the junction left unmatched. The V gene's germline CDR1 is SGHRS and CDR2 YFSETQ. The CDR3 is 15 residues long. The sequence was obtained from a woman in her 70s with acute or convalescent COVID-19. The V and J genes are TRBV5-1 and TRBJ2-2; the match to TRBD1 covers 7 bases. The specimen sequenced was peripheral blood. The CDR3 sequence: CASSIGGYSPGELFF. DNA for the CDR3: TGCGCCAGCAGCATAGGGGGCTACAGCCCCGGGGAGCTGTTTTTT.